This T cell receptor (beta chain) was found in a study of spatial heterogeneity in lung cancer. In TCRdb, the 5' RACE reads were re-called with MiXCR into one record per CDR3 protein. In the table there are about 17,000 distinct CDR3 sequences, approximately 19% of which are singletons. Per the germline V gene, CDR1 is KGHSH and CDR2 is LQKENI. V was clipped by 3 bases and J by 5 bases; unmatched bases: 4. The CDR3 covers 15 residues. Time point specified: blood at routine non-recurrence follow-up after resection. This clonotype showed up just a few times. The receptor was derived from a male donor with early-stage non-small cell lung cancer. Sequenced material: PBMCs, taken at follow-up. This chain connects TRBV18 to TRBJ2-1; 10 bases are a match to TRBD1. The CDR3 sequence is CASSPGQGLDNEQFF. The CDR3 coding sequence is TGTGCCAGCTCACCGGGACAGGGGTTAGACAATGAGCAGTTCTTC.